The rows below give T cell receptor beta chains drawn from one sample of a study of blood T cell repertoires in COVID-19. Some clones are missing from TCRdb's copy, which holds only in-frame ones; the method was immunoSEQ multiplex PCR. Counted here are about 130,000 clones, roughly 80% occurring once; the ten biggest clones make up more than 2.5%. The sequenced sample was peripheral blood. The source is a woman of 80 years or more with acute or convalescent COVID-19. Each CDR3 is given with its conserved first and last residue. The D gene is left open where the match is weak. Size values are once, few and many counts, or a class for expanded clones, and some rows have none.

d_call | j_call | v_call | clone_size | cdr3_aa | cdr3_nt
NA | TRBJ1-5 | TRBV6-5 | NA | CASSSNSNQPQHF | TGTGCCAGCAGTTCTAATAGCAATCAGCCCCAGCATTTT
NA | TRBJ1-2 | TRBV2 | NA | CASISSPNYGYTF | TGTGCCAGCATTTCGTCCCCGAACTATGGCTACACCTTC
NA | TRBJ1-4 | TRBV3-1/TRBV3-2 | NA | CASSQRQDEKLFF | TGTGCCAGCAGCCAAAGACAGGACGAAAAACTGTTTTTT
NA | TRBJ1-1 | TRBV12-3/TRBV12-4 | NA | CASSSRGNTEAFF | TGTGCCAGCAGTTCCCGGGGGAACACTGAAGCTTTCTTT
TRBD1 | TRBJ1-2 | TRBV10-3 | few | CAISESGGQGWSGYTF | TGTGCCATCAGTGAGTCAGGCGGACAGGGATGGAGTGGCTACACCTTC
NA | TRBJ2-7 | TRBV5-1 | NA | CASSLAGQPSSYEQYF | TGCGCCAGCAGCTTGGCAGGGCAACCGAGCTCCTACGAGCAGTACTTC
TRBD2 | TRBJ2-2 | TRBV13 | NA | CASSTGTSGGTGELFF | TGTGCCAGCAGCACCGGGACTAGCGGGGGAACCGGGGAGCTGTTTTTT
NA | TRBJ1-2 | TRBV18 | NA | CASSPLSDRTNGYTF | TGTGCCAGCTCACCACTTTCCGACAGGACAAATGGCTACACCTTC
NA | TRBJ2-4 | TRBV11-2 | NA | CASSPRTGTQDRNIQYF | TGTGCCAGCAGCCCCCGGACCGGGACACAGGATCGAAACATTCAGTACTTC
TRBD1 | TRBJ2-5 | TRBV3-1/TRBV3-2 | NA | CASSQFGTGEKETQYF | TGTGCCAGCAGCCAGTTCGGGACAGGGGAAAAAGAGACCCAGTACTTC
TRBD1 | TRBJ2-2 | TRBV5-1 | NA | CASGQGATNTGELFF | TGCGCCAGCGGACAGGGGGCGACGAACACCGGGGAGCTGTTTTTT
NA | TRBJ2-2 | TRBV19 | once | CASTPRRRGELFF | TGTGCCAGTACCCCCCGGAGGAGGGGGGAGCTGTTTTTT
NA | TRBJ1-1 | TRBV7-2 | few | CASSARPRATEAFF | TGTGCCAGCAGCGCGCGCCCCAGGGCCACTGAAGCTTTCTTT
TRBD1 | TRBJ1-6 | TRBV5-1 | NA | CASSSDRAGSPLHF | TGCGCCAGCAGCTCGGACAGGGCCGGTTCACCCCTCCACTTT
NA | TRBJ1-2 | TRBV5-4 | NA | CASSLGGGGPSNYGYTF | TGTGCCAGCAGCTTGGGAGGGGGGGGACCGAGTAACTATGGCTACACCTTC
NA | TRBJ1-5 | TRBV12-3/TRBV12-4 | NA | CASSLERRPQHF | TGTGCCAGCAGTTTAGAGAGGCGGCCCCAGCATTTT
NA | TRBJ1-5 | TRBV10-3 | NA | CAIREGRNDQPQHF | TGTGCCATCAGGGAGGGCAGAAACGATCAGCCCCAGCATTTT
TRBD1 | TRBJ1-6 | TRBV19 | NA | CASSTRTGDSPLHF | TGTGCCAGTAGTACTCGGACAGGGGATTCACCCCTCCACTTT
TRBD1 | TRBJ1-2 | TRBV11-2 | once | CASRPPSGGYGYTF | TGTGCCAGCCGGCCTCCCTCAGGGGGCTATGGCTACACCTTC
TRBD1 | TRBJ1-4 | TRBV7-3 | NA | CASSSGTVGVGEKLFF | TGTGCCAGCAGCTCCGGGACAGTGGGGGTAGGGGAAAAACTGTTTTTT
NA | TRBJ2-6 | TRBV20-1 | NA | CSASSGPGANVLTF | TGCAGTGCTAGTTCGGGTCCTGGGGCCAACGTCCTGACTTTC
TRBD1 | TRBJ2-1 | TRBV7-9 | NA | CASSSGQGGSNEQFF | TGTGCCAGCAGCTCGGGACAGGGGGGTTCCAATGAGCAGTTCTTC
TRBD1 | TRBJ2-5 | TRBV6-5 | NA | CASSSETGPAQYF | TGTGCCAGCAGTTCCGAGACAGGGCCAGCCCAGTACTTC
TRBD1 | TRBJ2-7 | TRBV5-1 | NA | CASSPFEGAPYEQYF | TGCGCCAGCAGCCCATTTGAGGGGGCCCCCTACGAGCAGTACTTC
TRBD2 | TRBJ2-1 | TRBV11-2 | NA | CASSLRAGGYNEQFF | TGTGCCAGCAGCCTGAGGGCGGGGGGGTACAATGAGCAGTTCTTC
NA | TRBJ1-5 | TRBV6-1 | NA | CASSEVTPGIRQPQHF | TGTGCCAGCAGTGAAGTTACCCCGGGGATCCGTCAGCCCCAGCATTTT
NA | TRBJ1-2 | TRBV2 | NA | CASSPDRNYGYTF | TGTGCCAGCAGTCCGGACAGAAACTATGGCTACACCTTC
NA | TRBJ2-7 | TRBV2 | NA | CASRRGARSYEQYF | TGTGCCAGCAGGCGGGGCGCCCGCTCCTACGAGCAGTACTTC
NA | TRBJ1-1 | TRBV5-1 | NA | CASSLQGATEAFF | TGCGCCAGCAGCCTACAGGGTGCCACTGAAGCTTTCTTT
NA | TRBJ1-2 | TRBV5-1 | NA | CASSLAVGGANYGYTF | TGCGCCAGCAGCTTGGCTGTCGGGGGAGCTAACTATGGCTACACCTTC
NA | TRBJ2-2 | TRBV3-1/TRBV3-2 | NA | CASRYRDIGELFF | TGTGCCAGCAGATACAGGGATATCGGGGAGCTGTTTTTT
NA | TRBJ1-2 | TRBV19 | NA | CASRTGFYGYTF | TGTGCCAGTAGAACAGGCTTTTATGGCTACACCTTC
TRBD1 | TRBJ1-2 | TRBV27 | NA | CASRSTGQNYGYTF | TGTGCCAGCAGGTCGACAGGGCAAAACTATGGCTACACCTTC
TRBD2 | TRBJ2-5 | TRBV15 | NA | CATQRGRGVEETQYF | TGTGCCACCCAAAGAGGGCGGGGGGTCGAAGAGACCCAGTACTTC
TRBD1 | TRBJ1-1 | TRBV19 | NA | CASSMIGTGNTEAFF | TGTGCCAGTAGTATGATCGGGACAGGGAACACTGAAGCTTTCTTT
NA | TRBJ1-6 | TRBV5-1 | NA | CASRETDRPSSYNSPLHF | TGCGCCAGTAGAGAGACCGACAGGCCGAGCTCCTATAATTCACCCCTCCACTTT
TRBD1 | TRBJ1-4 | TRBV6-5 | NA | CASIKDRGANEKLFF | TGTGCCAGCATCAAAGACAGGGGTGCTAATGAAAAACTGTTTTTT
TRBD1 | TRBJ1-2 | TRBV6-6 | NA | CASSFRGNYGYTF | TGTGCCAGCAGTTTCAGGGGGAACTATGGCTACACCTTC
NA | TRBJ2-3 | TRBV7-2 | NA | CASSLILGPDTQYF | TGTGCCAGCAGCTTAATTCTGGGGCCAGATACGCAGTATTTT
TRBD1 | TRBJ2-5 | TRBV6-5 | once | CASSYQRDRVETQYF | TGTGCCAGCAGTTACCAGAGGGACAGGGTGGAGACCCAGTACTTC
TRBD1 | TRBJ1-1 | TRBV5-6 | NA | CASSFRTGTEAFF | TGTGCCAGCAGCTTCAGGACAGGAACTGAAGCTTTCTTT
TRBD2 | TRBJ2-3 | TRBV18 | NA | CASSPTSGVSDTQYF | TGTGCCAGCTCGCCGACTAGCGGGGTTTCAGATACGCAGTATTTT
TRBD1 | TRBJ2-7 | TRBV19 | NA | CASSIVVTGVYEQYF | TGTGCCAGTAGTATAGTCGTGACAGGGGTCTACGAGCAGTACTTC
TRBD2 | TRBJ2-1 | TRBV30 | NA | CAWSRRGGSNEQFF | TGTGCCTGGAGCAGACGGGGGGGCAGTAATGAGCAGTTCTTC
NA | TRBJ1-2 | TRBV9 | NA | CASSNGPYGYTF | TGTGCCAGCAGCAATGGCCCCTATGGCTACACCTTC
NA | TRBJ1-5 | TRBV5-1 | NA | CASSPGTGDQPQHF | TGCGCCAGCAGCCCTGGGACTGGGGATCAGCCCCAGCATTTT
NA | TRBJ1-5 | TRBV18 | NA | CASSPLGQTNQPQHF | TGTGCCAGCTCACCACTAGGACAGACCAATCAGCCCCAGCATTTT
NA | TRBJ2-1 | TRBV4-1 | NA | CASSPLGAGFNEQFF | TGCGCCAGCAGCCCCCTCGGGGCGGGGTTCAATGAGCAGTTCTTC
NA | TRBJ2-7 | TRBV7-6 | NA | CASSPEEGSAYEQYF | TGTGCCAGCAGCCCTGAGGAGGGCAGCGCCTACGAGCAGTACTTC
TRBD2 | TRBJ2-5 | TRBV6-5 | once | CASQRGLVETQYF | TGTGCCAGCCAGCGGGGATTGGTGGAGACCCAGTACTTC
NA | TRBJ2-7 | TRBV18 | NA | CASSPKGDEQYF | TGTGCCAGCTCACCGAAAGGGGACGAGCAGTACTTC
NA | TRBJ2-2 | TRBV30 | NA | CAWTPNTGELFF | TGTGCCTGGACCCCAAACACCGGGGAGCTGTTTTTT
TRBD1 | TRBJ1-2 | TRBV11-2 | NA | CASSLDLYRGTANYGYTF | TGTGCCAGCAGCTTAGATCTCTACAGGGGGACTGCTAACTATGGCTACACCTTC
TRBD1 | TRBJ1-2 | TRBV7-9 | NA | CASSLSPGQGAQQRGYTF | TGTGCCAGCAGCCTAAGTCCGGGACAGGGGGCCCAGCAACGCGGCTACACCTTC
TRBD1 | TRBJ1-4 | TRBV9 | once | CASSVLGQGFATNEKLFF | TGTGCCAGCAGCGTACTGGGACAGGGATTTGCAACTAATGAAAAACTGTTTTTT